Shown below are 21 T cell receptor beta chains from a single sample sequenced in a study of blood T cell repertoires in COVID-19. Clones were read by immunoSEQ multiplex PCR, and TCRdb kept only the in-frame ones, dropping some. The table has over 200,000 clones, around nine tenths seen once. The sequencing sample was made of peripheral blood. Every receptor here comes from a woman aged 55-70 years with acute or convalescent COVID-19.

V usage is TRBV7-2 and J usage is TRBJ2-5, with TRBD2 identical over 7 bases. The junction had 9 bases not matched to a gene; V was cut back by 6 bases and J by 8 bases. CDR1 and CDR2 from the germline V gene are SGHTA and FQGNSA. This CDR3 has 13 amino acids. The CDR3 DNA is TGTGCCAGCAGTTTTCCGGGACTAAGCACCCAGTACTTC. Translation: CASSFPGLSTQYF. Full variable domain (outside the CDR3, taken from reference TRBV7-2 and TRBJ2-5): GAGVSQSPSNKVTEKGKDVELRCDPISGHTALYWYRQSLGQGLEFLIYFQGNSAPDKSGLPSDRFSAERTGGSVSTLTIQRTQQEDSAVYLCASSFPGLSTQYFGPGTRLLVL.

V gene TRBV6-1 combines with J gene TRBJ1-3, with no clear D. Germline V lookup: CDR1 MNHNS, CDR2 SASEGT. V was clipped by 4 bases and J by 0 bases, with 13 bases between them. There are 16 residues in the CDR3. In nucleotides, the CDR3 is TGTGCCAGCAGTGGGGAGAACAGATCCTCTGGAAACACCATATATTTT. It is translated as CASSGENRSSGNTIYF.

J is TRBJ1-3 and V is TRBV7-3, with D unclear. Per germline, CDR1 SGHTA and CDR2 FQGTGA. The CDR3 contains 15 residues. V shed 5 bases and J shed 4 bases, with 15 bases lying between them. The CDR3 spells CASSKDNAGGNTIYF. CDR3 in DNA: TGTGCCAGCAGCAAAGACAACGCGGGGGGAAACACCATATATTTT.

The gene calls are TRBV13 and TRBJ2-1; no firm D call. The V end lost 5 bases, the J end lost 8 bases, and 13 bases lay between the germline ends. The CDR3 is 13 residues long. CDR1 is PRHDT and CDR2 is FYEKMQ in the germline V gene (reference sequence). The CDR3 DNA reads TGTGCCAGCAGCCCCTCCAGCGTCCATGAGCAGTTCTTC. Translated, it gives CASSPSSVHEQFF.

This sequence joins TRBV30 and TRBJ1-1; D is perhaps TRBD1 (6 bases). CDR3 length: 13 amino acids. Per germline, CDR1 GTSNPN and CDR2 SVGIG (reference sequence). V shed 3 bases and J shed 2 bases, with 10 bases lying between them. The CDR3 protein is CAWRDRSNTEAFF. DNA for the CDR3: TGTGCCTGGAGAGACAGGTCCAACACTGAAGCTTTCTTT.

The gene calls are TRBV7-3 and TRBJ2-3; TRBD2 matches at 9 bases. The CDR3 is made up of 15 amino acids. CDR1 SGHTA and CDR2 FQGTGA come from the germline V gene. V shed 3 bases, J shed 3 bases, and the junction held 4 bases outside the gene matches. CDR3 loop: CASSLFSGGTDTQYF. For the CDR3, the DNA is TGTGCCAGCAGCTTGTTTAGCGGGGGTACAGATACGCAGTATTTT.

The V gene is TRBV19, the J gene TRBJ1-5; TRBD1 matches at 7 bases. The V gene's germline CDR1 is LNHDA and CDR2 SQIVND (reference sequence). This CDR3 region has 15 residues. Trimming cost V 8 bases and J 6 bases; bases outside gene matches: 13. CDR3 sequence reads: CASATGLVITQPQHF. The CDR3 nucleotides read TGTGCCAGTGCGACAGGGCTGGTTATCACTCAGCCCCAGCATTTT.

The gene calls are TRBV20-1 and TRBJ1-2; D not certain. V was pared by 6 bases and J by 3 bases, with 8 bases between. The V gene's germline CDR1 is DFQATT and CDR2 SNEGSKA (reference sequence). The CDR3 runs to 11 residues. The CDR3, as DNA: TGCAGTGCGATTACAGACTATGGCTACACCTTC. Its protein product is CSAITDYGYTF.

J is TRBJ2-7 and V is TRBV9; D is unclear. This CDR3 region has 14 residues. Germline V lookup: CDR1 SGDLS, CDR2 YYNGEE. Trimming cost V 0 bases and J 2 bases, with 9 bases left between them. The CDR3 here is CASSVANSPYEQYF. The DNA of the CDR3 is TGTGCCAGCAGCGTAGCTAATAGCCCCTACGAGCAGTACTTC. The full variable domain, with the rest looked up from reference TRBV9 and TRBJ2-7, is DSGVTQTPKHLITATGQRVTLRCSPRSGDLSVYWYQQSLDQGLQFLIQYYNGEERAKGNILERFSAQQFPDLHSELNLSSLELGDSALYFCASSVANSPYEQYFGPGTRLTVT.

V and J are TRBV7-8 and TRBJ1-5; D ambiguous. V was clipped by 2 bases and J by 6 bases, with 14 bases between them. The CDR3 contains 15 residues. CDR1 and CDR2 (germline): SGHVS, FQNEAQ. Here the CDR3 reads CASSLSGGSIQPQHF. In nucleotides, the CDR3 is TGTGCCAGCAGCTTAAGCGGAGGCTCCATTCAGCCCCAGCATTTT.

Regarding this clone: Other DNA sequences in this sample translate to the same CDR3. The chain joins TRBV9 to TRBJ2-2, with D perhaps matching TRBD1 (6 bases). This CDR3 has 14 residues. Trimming removed 4 bases from V and 5 bases from J, with 12 bases in between. Germline V gene data show CDR1 as SGDLS and CDR2 as YYNGEE. The CDR3 loop reads CASSPGTRTGELFF. DNA of the CDR3: TGTGCCAGCAGCCCCGGGACAAGGACCGGGGAGCTGTTTTTT.

The chain couples TRBV5-1 to TRBJ1-2; D perhaps matches TRBD1 (5 bases). Trimming stripped 3 bases from V and 2 bases from J, with 11 bases between. CDR3 length: 14 amino acids. Germline V gene data show CDR1 as SGHRS and CDR2 as YFSETQ. CDR3: CASSSQGGNYGYTF. The CDR3 DNA reads as TGCGCCAGCAGCTCCCAGGGAGGGAACTATGGCTACACCTTC.

This clone was seen once. The CDR3 spells CASSSTPWSRNEQFF. The CDR3 nucleotides read TGTGCCAGCAGTAGTACCCCCTGGTCTCGGAATGAGCAGTTCTTC. The chain recombines TRBV25-1 with TRBJ2-1, with no clear D. Germline V gives CDR1 MGHDK, CDR2 SYGVNS. This CDR3 has 15 amino acids. V was shortened by 5 bases and J by 7 bases, with 18 bases between the two germline ends.

The rearrangement links TRBV18 to TRBJ1-4; 7 bases are a match to TRBD1. Losses at the gene ends were 3 bases for V and 0 bases for J; bases not matched to a gene: 10. This CDR3 contains 18 residues. CDR1 and CDR2 (germline): KGHSH, LQKENI. This CDR3 reads CASSPGDRLIATNEKLFF. CDR3 sequence (DNA): TGTGCCAGCTCACCGGGGGACAGACTGATTGCAACTAATGAAAAACTGTTTTTT.

The chain carries TRBV2 and TRBJ1-5; D gene uncertain. V lost 7 bases and J 6 bases, leaving 16 bases between the germline ends. The CDR3 spans 14 residues. Per germline, CDR1 SNHLY and CDR2 FYNNEI. CDR3 protein: CASNIAQTAQPQHF. The DNA of the CDR3 is TGTGCCAGCAATATCGCACAGACGGCTCAGCCCCAGCATTTT.

The V call is TRBV7-9, the J call TRBJ2-1; TRBD2 matches at 7 bases. The germline gives CDR1 SEHNR, CDR2 FQNEAQ (reference sequence). Germline trimming cut 1 base from V and 0 bases from J; bases unmatched to any gene: 3. The CDR3 runs to 16 residues. The CDR3 DNA reads TGTGCCAGCAGCTTAGTTGGCGGGAGCTCCTACAATGAGCAGTTCTTC. Protein product: CASSLVGGSSYNEQFF.

This clone was seen a few times. The gene calls are TRBV5-1 and TRBJ1-2; perhaps TRBD1 as D (6 bases). The V gene lost 0 bases and the J gene lost 9 bases, with 12 bases spanning the gap. The CDR3 length is 13 residues. The germline V gene has CDR1 SGHRS and CDR2 YFSETQ. The CDR3 is CASSLEGQLSYTF. CDR3 nucleotides: TGCGCCAGCAGCTTGGAAGGACAGCTAAGCTACACCTTC.

J is TRBJ2-7 and V is TRBV18; 8 nucleotides agree with TRBD1. J gave up 6 bases and V 4 bases, and 8 bases lay outside the gene matches. The germline V gene encodes CDR1 KGHSH and CDR2 LQKENI. This CDR3 contains 14 residues. In DNA, the CDR3 is TGTGCCAGCTCACGACTTGACAGGGGCAGCGAGCAGTACTTC. Encoded protein: CASSRLDRGSEQYF.

The gene calls are TRBV12-5 and TRBJ1-1; weak D call: TRBD1 (6 bases). V lost 4 bases to trimming and J lost 2 bases, with 23 bases between them. The germline V gene has CDR1 LGHNT and CDR2 FRNRAP. The CDR3 is 18 amino acids. CDR3 coding DNA: TGTGCTAGTGGTTCCGTTGGACACACCGGGGGGGGCAACACTGAAGCTTTCTTT. Encoded protein: CASGSVGHTGGGNTEAFF.

The chain links TRBV9 to TRBJ2-3; 8 nucleotides agree with TRBD1. Germline V gene sequence: CDR1 SGDLS, CDR2 YYNGEE. The CDR3 is 14 residues long. Trimming at V came to 4 bases and at J to 1 base, leaving 2 bases not matched to a gene. The CDR3 sequence is CASSTTGGTDTQYF. DNA of the CDR3: TGTGCCAGCAGCACGACAGGGGGCACAGATACGCAGTATTTT.

This sequence joins TRBV30 and TRBJ1-1; weak D call: TRBD1 (6 bases). Trimming stripped 2 bases from V and 1 base from J, with 14 bases between. Germline V gene sequence: CDR1 GTSNPN, CDR2 SVGIG (reference sequence). The CDR3 runs to 15 residues. The CDR3 bases are TGTGCCTGGAGTACTCCCGGGACACCGAACACTGAAGCTTTCTTT. It translates to CAWSTPGTPNTEAFF. Full variable domain (remainder filled in from reference TRBV30 and TRBJ1-1): SQTIHQWPATLVQPVGSPLSLECTVEGTSNPNLYWYRQAAGRGLQLLFYSVGIGQISSEVPQNLSASRPQDRQFILSSKKLLLSDSGFYLCAWSTPGTPNTEAFFGQGTRLTVV.